The TCR beta chain under discussion was sequenced for a study of blood T cell repertoires in COVID-19. At the level of the study: Sites across the United States, Italy and Spain contributed samples from acute and convalescent COVID-19. The analysed material was cDNA or gDNA that came from T cells, B-cell-depleted T cells, or PBMCs.

The germline CDR1 and CDR2 sequences are KGHSH and LQKENI. With 3 bases clipped from V and 0 bases from J, the junction kept 7 bases outside the gene matches. The CDR3 consists of 18 residues. Original analysis: The authors estimated nucleated cell counts from reference gene primer amplification. Using immunoSEQ multiplex PCR, the repertoire was profiled, and TCRdb retains in-frame clones only, with some absent. For V, J and clone size, that table is used; D and trimming come from the DNA. The table lists approximately 240,000 clones, 65% to 90% of them singletons. This chain joins TRBV18 and TRBJ2-6; TRBD1 matches at 8 bases. The material sequenced was peripheral blood. The origin of this receptor is a woman at least 80 years old with active or convalescent COVID-19. CDR3 sequence reads: CASSPSTGALSGANVLTF. The CDR3 nucleotides are TGTGCCAGCTCACCCTCGACAGGGGCCCTCTCTGGGGCCAACGTCCTGACTTTC.